One sample yielded the 26 T cell receptor beta chains listed below, sequenced in a study of T cell changes during pregnancy in multiple sclerosis. TCRdb's table, derived via immunoSEQ multiplex PCR, lists solely in-frame clones and lacks some. The repertoire consists of 60,000 or so clones, with 80% to 95% occurring once and the leading ten covering 0.7% to 1%. Sequencing was performed on peripheral blood, taken in the first trimester of pregnancy. The receptors shown here come from a female donor with multiple sclerosis, enrolled in a pregnancy study.

CDR3 sequence reads: CASSLIPQNYGYTF. For the CDR3, the DNA is TGTGCCAGCAGCTTAATCCCCCAGAACTATGGCTACACCTTC. The rearrangement uses TRBV7-9 and TRBJ1-2; D ambiguous. Germline V gene lookup returns CDR1 SEHNR and CDR2 FQNEAQ (reference sequence). The CDR3 is 14 amino acids. The V and J ends lost 2 bases and 2 bases respectively, with 9 bases between them.

This clone has just a few counts. The rearrangement links TRBV19 to TRBJ2-7; 9 positions match TRBD1. This CDR3 has 14 residues. V lost 6 bases, J lost 0 bases, and 3 bases stayed unmatched. In germline, CDR1 is LNHDA, CDR2 SQIVND (reference sequence). The CDR3 DNA sequence: TGTGCCAGTAGACGGGACAGGGCCTCCTACGAGCAGTACTTC. Amino acids: CASRRDRASYEQYF.

The chain is built from TRBV7-9 and TRBJ1-5; 7 bases align to TRBD1. Germline V gene data show CDR1 as SEHNR and CDR2 as FQNEAQ (reference sequence). With V trimmed by 5 bases and J by 0 bases, 7 bases remained unmatched. The CDR3 is 16 residues long. CDR3 loop: CASSRGTVYSNQPQHF. In nucleotides, the CDR3 is TGTGCCAGCAGCCGCGGGACAGTTTATAGCAATCAGCCCCAGCATTTT. The full variable domain, rest sourced from reference TRBV7-9 and TRBJ1-5, is DTGVSQNPRHKITKRGQNVTFRCDPISEHNRLYWYRQTLGQGPEFLTYFQNEAQLEKSRLLSDRFSAERPKGSFSTLEIQRTEQGDSAMYLCASSRGTVYSNQPQHFGDGTRLSIL.

The chain recombines TRBV29-1 with TRBJ2-2, with TRBD2 matching 13 bases. The length of the CDR3 is 17 residues. The V and J ends lost 7 bases and 13 bases, in that order; junction bases with no gene match: 21. Per germline, CDR1 SQVTM and CDR2 ANQGSEA. The chain's CDR3 is CSGGLAGALFNSQGLFF. CDR3 sequence (DNA): TGCAGCGGCGGACTAGCGGGGGCCCTTTTTAACTCGCAGGGGCTGTTTTTT.

The genes are TRBV10-1 and TRBJ1-5; TRBD1 matches at 9 bases. This CDR3 comprises 19 residues. Germline lookup yields CDR1 WNHNN and CDR2 SYGVQD (reference sequence). V was pared by 2 bases and J by 2 bases, with 13 bases of the junction left unmatched. DNA of the CDR3: TGCGCCAGCAGTGAGGTCCGGGACAGGGATGGGCTAGGCAATCAGCCCCAGCATTTT. Translating it yields CASSEVRDRDGLGNQPQHF.

V is TRBV10-2 and J is TRBJ2-5, with 9 nucleotides matching TRBD1. V lost 5 bases and J lost 7; bases outside the gene matches: 8. The length of the CDR3 is 14 residues. The germline CDR1 and CDR2 sequences are WSHSY and SAAADI. The CDR3 is CASSHTGGTGTQYF. The CDR3 DNA is TGCGCCAGCAGTCATACAGGGGGCACGGGGACCCAGTACTTC.

The rearrangement joins TRBV27 to TRBJ2-3, with a tentative D call TRBD2 (5 bases). The V gene's germline CDR1 is MNHEY and CDR2 SMNVEV (reference sequence). The CDR3 is made up of 12 amino acids. Trimming took off 4 bases at V and 9 bases at J, with 11 bases between the two ends. The CDR3 sequence: CASSSLAGTQYF. CDR3 DNA: TGTGCCAGCAGTTCGCTAGCAGGCACGCAGTATTTT.

This clone was seen once. This chain joins TRBV29-1 and TRBJ1-1, with 8 bases fitting TRBD1. Per germline, CDR1 SQVTM and CDR2 ANQGSEA. The CDR3 totals 14 residues. V trimming: 6 bases; J trimming: 3 bases; junction bases outside the gene matches: 9. CDR3 in DNA: TGCAGCGTCGACACAGGGGGAGATTACACTGAAGCTTTCTTT. It is translated as CSVDTGGDYTEAFF.

V usage is TRBV9 and J usage is TRBJ2-7, with 8 bases that match TRBD1. J gave up 3 bases and V 4 bases, and 9 bases lay outside the gene matches. This CDR3 contains 15 residues. Germline CDR1 reads SGDLS; CDR2 reads YYNGEE. The CDR3 DNA is TGTGCCAGCAGCCGCACCGACAGGGGAAACTACGAGCAGTACTTC. It specifies CASSRTDRGNYEQYF.

This rearrangement joins TRBV2 to TRBJ2-1; D call uncertain. V was clipped by 11 bases and J by 0 bases, with 14 bases between them. Germline CDR1 and CDR2: SNHLY and FYNNEI. The CDR3 spans 14 residues. The CDR3 bases are TGTGCCTGCCACCAGTTATCCTCCTACAATGAGCAGTTCTTC. Translated, it gives CACHQLSSYNEQFF.

The V gene is TRBV4-3, the J gene TRBJ2-1; TRBD2 agrees at 9 bases. CDR3 size: 17 residues. Germline CDR1 reads LGHNA; CDR2 reads YSLEER. The V segment lost 0 bases and the J segment 2 bases; nucleotides outside the gene matches: 5. The CDR3: CASSQDSGGGAYNEQFF. As DNA, the CDR3 is TGCGCCAGCAGCCAAGATTCAGGCGGGGGGGCCTACAATGAGCAGTTCTTC.

The chain is built from TRBV27 and TRBJ1-1, with TRBD1 as a possible D gene (6 bases). CDR1 and CDR2 (germline): MNHEY, SMNVEV (reference sequence). CDR3 length equals 15 residues. V was pared by 6 bases and J by 4 bases, with 18 bases between. The chain's CDR3 is CASSPIDRTGTEAFF. CDR3 DNA: TGTGCCAGCAGCCCGATAGACAGGACGGGCACTGAAGCTTTCTTT.

This clone was seen a few times. This chain links TRBV6-6 with TRBJ1-2, with a weak D call TRBD1 (6 bases). The V and J ends lost 4 bases and 2 bases respectively, with 11 bases between them. Germline CDR1 reads MNHNY; CDR2 reads SVGAGI (reference sequence). This CDR3 is 14 amino acids long. The CDR3: CASSSQTGNYGYTF. The DNA for the CDR3 is TGTGCCAGCAGTTCCCAAACAGGGAACTATGGCTACACCTTC.

This clone was observed a few times. The V and J genes are TRBV19 and TRBJ2-3; 8 nucleotides align to TRBD1. V shed 5 bases and J 1 base; nucleotides not matched to a gene: 8. The CDR3 is made up of 16 amino acids. The V gene's germline CDR1 is LNHDA and CDR2 SQIVND (reference sequence). CDR3 sequence: CASSLRQGRGTDTQYF. CDR3 coding DNA: TGTGCCAGTAGTCTAAGACAGGGGCGAGGCACAGATACGCAGTATTTT.

This chain connects TRBV27 to TRBJ1-6, with a tentative D call TRBD1 (6 bases). This CDR3 spans 14 amino acids. The germline V gene has CDR1 MNHEY and CDR2 SMNVEV (reference sequence). Deletions cut 11 bases from V and 7 bases from J, with 18 bases between. The CDR3 spells CAARTGTLNSPLHF. CDR3 DNA sequence: TGTGCCGCGAGAACAGGGACCCTCAATTCACCCCTCCACTTT.

V usage is TRBV6-4 and J usage is TRBJ2-3; D remains unclear. CDR1 and CDR2 from the germline V gene are MRHNA and SNTAGT. CDR3 length equals 15 residues. V lost 0 bases and J 5 bases, leaving 12 bases between the germline ends. The CDR3 region is CASSDSFSPVDTQYF. The DNA of the CDR3 is TGTGCCAGCAGTGACTCCTTTAGCCCCGTAGATACGCAGTATTTT.

The V call is TRBV5-6, the J call TRBJ2-3; the D gene is possibly TRBD2 (5 bases). V lost 5 bases and J lost 4, with 14 bases in between. Germline V gene data show CDR1 as SGHDT and CDR2 as YYEEEE. The CDR3 covers 14 residues. The CDR3 protein is CASSFRGPSDTQYF. CDR3 in DNA: TGTGCCAGCAGTTTTAGAGGGCCCTCAGATACGCAGTATTTT.

The chain uses TRBV6-5 and TRBJ2-1, with 7 bases identical to TRBD2. Germline lookup yields CDR1 MNHEY and CDR2 SVGAGI. CDR3 length equals 15 residues. Trimming removed 2 bases from V and 1 base from J; junction bases left unmatched: 2. CDR3: CASSYGGGSYNEQFF. CDR3 DNA sequence: TGTGCCAGCAGTTACGGGGGGGGATCCTACAATGAGCAGTTCTTC.

The V and J genes are TRBV6-5 and TRBJ2-7; 12 bases agree with TRBD2. The CDR3 has 15 amino acids. The junction had 10 bases not matched to a gene; V was cut back by 10 bases and J by 3 bases. The germline V gene has CDR1 MNHEY and CDR2 SVGAGI. The CDR3 reads CATVRPTSGGYEQYF. The CDR3 DNA follows: TGTGCCACCGTCCGCCCGACTAGCGGGGGCTACGAGCAGTACTTC.

V gene TRBV7-3 combines with J gene TRBJ2-3, with TRBD2 matching 10 bases. There are 16 residues in the CDR3. Trimming cost V 4 bases and J 6 bases; bases outside gene matches: 10. Germline loops: CDR1 SGHTA, CDR2 FQGTGA. This CDR3 reads CASSYERGGEYDTQYF. CDR3 nucleotides: TGTGCCAGCAGCTACGAGCGGGGGGGAGAGTACGATACGCAGTATTTT.

This chain connects TRBV19 to TRBJ2-7; D remains unclear. The CDR3 has 16 amino acids. Trimming pared 6 bases from V and 3 bases from J, leaving 21 bases between. Germline V gene lookup returns CDR1 LNHDA and CDR2 SQIVND (reference sequence). CDR3 DNA: TGTGCCAGTAGCCACCTCGGTAGCAATTCCCACTACGAGCAGTACTTC. Residues: CASSHLGSNSHYEQYF. The full variable domain, in which reference TRBV19 and TRBJ2-7 provide the parts outside the CDR3, is DGGITQSPKYLFRKEGQNVTLSCEQNLNHDAMYWYRQDPGQGLRLIYYSQIVNDFQKGDIAEGYSVSREKKESFPLTVTSAQKNPTAFYLCASSHLGSNSHYEQYFGPGTRLTVT.

The CDR3 nucleotides read TGTGCCAGCAGCTACAACAGGGGCGGTTCACCCCTCCACTTT. Residues: CASSYNRGGSPLHF. The chain links TRBV7-9 to TRBJ1-6, with TRBD1 matching 7 bases. Germline V CDR1 and CDR2: SEHNR, FQNEAQ (reference sequence). J lost 9 bases, V lost 4 bases, and 6 bases had no gene match. The CDR3 is 14 residues long.

This chain links TRBV2 with TRBJ2-7; D possibly corresponds to TRBD2 (7 bases). The V end was cut by 4 bases, the J end by 3 bases, with 13 bases between. CDR3 length: 14 amino acids. CDR1 SNHLY and CDR2 FYNNEI come from the germline V gene. The CDR3 here is CASSGGGLDYEQYF. The CDR3 region has the DNA TGTGCCAGCAGTGGGGGGGGGCTTGACTACGAGCAGTACTTC.

The chain's CDR3 is CASSEALGTGVSPLHF. The CDR3 DNA follows: TGTGCCAGCAGTGAAGCGCTCGGGACAGGGGTTTCACCCCTCCACTTT. V gene TRBV2 combines with J gene TRBJ1-6; TRBD1 agrees at 10 bases. The CDR3 spans 16 residues. Per the germline V gene, CDR1 is SNHLY and CDR2 is FYNNEI. The V gene end was trimmed by 0 bases and the J gene end by 9 bases; junction bases not matched to a gene: 5.

V gene TRBV7-6 combines with J gene TRBJ2-1, with 14 bases identical to TRBD2. J was trimmed by 10 bases and V by 3 bases; bases with no gene match: 8. Germline V gene sequence: CDR1 SGHVS, CDR2 FNYEAQ. The CDR3 totals 16 residues. CDR3 DNA: TGTGCCAGCAGCTTTCAGAGGACTAGCGGGGGGCAAGAGCAGTTCTTC. It codes for CASSFQRTSGGQEQFF.

The chain carries TRBV20-1 and TRBJ1-1; D remains ambiguous. Trimming cost V 6 bases and J 7 bases, with 9 bases left between them. The CDR3 has 10 residues. Germline V lookup: CDR1 DFQATT, CDR2 SNEGSKA (reference sequence). CDR3 amino acids: CSAGRVEAFF. CDR3 in DNA: TGCAGTGCCGGTCGAGTTGAAGCTTTCTTT.